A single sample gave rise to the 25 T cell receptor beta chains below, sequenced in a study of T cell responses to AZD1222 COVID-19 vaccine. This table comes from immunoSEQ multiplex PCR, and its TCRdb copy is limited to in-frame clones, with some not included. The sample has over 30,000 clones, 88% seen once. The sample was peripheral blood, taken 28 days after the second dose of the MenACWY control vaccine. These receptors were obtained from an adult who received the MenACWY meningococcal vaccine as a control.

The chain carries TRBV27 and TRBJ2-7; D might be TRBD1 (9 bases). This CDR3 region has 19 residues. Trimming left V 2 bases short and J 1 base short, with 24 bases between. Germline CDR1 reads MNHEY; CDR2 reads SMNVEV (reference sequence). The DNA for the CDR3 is TGTGCCAGCAGTTTACTTGGGACAGGGTATGCGGGAGGATCCTACGAGCAGTACTTC. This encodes CASSLLGTGYAGGSYEQYF.

Written as DNA, the CDR3 is TGTGCCAGCAGGGCGCCTATGACAGATACGCAGTATTTT. It yields the protein CASRAPMTDTQYF. The gene calls are TRBV6-5 and TRBJ2-3; D remains unclear. The CDR3 has 13 amino acids. The V gene's germline CDR1 is MNHEY and CDR2 SVGAGI. V lost 6 bases, J lost 3 bases, and 10 bases lay in between.

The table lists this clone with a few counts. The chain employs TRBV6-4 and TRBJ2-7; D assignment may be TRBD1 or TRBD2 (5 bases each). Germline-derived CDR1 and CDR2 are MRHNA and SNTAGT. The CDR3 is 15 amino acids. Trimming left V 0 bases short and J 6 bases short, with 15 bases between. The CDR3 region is CASSDSGTDSSEQYF. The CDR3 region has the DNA TGTGCCAGCAGTGACTCGGGGACGGACTCTTCCGAGCAGTACTTC.

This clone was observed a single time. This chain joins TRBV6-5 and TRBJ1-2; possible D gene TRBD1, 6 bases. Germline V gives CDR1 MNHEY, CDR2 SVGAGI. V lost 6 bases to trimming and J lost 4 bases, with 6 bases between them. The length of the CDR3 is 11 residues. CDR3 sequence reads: CASRGAYGYTF. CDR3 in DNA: TGTGCCAGCAGGGGGGCCTATGGCTACACCTTC.

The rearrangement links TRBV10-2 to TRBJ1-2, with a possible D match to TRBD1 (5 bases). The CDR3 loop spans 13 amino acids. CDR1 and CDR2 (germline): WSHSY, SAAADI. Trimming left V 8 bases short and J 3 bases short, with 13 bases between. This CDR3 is CASGGNGDYGYTF. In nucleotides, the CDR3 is TGCGCCAGCGGGGGAAACGGCGACTATGGCTACACCTTC.

CDR3 sequence (DNA): TGTGCCAGCAGCCCCGCCGGCGGGGGTTACAATGAGCAGTTCTTC. Translation: CASSPAGGGYNEQFF. The chain recombines TRBV13 with TRBJ2-1; 7 bases line up with TRBD2. Per the germline V gene, CDR1 is PRHDT and CDR2 is FYEKMQ (reference sequence). This CDR3 is 15 amino acids long. Losses at the gene ends were 5 bases for V and 4 bases for J; bases not matched to a gene: 8.

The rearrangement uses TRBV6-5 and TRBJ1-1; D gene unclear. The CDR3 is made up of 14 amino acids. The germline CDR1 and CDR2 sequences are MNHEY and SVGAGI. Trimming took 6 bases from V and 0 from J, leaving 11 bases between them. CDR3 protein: CASRVGGMNTEAFF. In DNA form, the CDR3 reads TGTGCCAGCAGGGTGGGAGGAATGAACACTGAAGCTTTCTTT.

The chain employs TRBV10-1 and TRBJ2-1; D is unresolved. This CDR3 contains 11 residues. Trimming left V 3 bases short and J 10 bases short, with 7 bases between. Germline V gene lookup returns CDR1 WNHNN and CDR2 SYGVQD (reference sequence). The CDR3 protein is CASSDLYEQFF. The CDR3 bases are TGCGCCAGCAGTGATCTGTACGAGCAGTTCTTC.

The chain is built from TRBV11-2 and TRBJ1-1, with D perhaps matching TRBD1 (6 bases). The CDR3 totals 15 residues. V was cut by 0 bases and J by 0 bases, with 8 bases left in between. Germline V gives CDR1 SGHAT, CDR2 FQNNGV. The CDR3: CASSLDGQMNTEAFF. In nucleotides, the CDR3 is TGTGCCAGCAGCTTAGATGGACAGATGAACACTGAAGCTTTCTTT.

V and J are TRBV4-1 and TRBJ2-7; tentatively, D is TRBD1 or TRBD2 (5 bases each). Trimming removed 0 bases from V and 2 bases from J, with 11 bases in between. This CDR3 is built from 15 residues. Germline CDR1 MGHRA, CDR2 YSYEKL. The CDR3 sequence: CASSQDGTATYEQYF. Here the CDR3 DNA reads TGCGCCAGCAGCCAAGATGGGACGGCGACCTACGAGCAGTACTTC.

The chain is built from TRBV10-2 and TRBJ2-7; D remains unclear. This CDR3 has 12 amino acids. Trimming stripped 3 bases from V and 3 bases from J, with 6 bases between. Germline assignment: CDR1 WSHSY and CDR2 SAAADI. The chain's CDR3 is CASSDFDYEQYF. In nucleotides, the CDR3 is TGCGCCAGCAGTGACTTCGACTACGAGCAGTACTTC.

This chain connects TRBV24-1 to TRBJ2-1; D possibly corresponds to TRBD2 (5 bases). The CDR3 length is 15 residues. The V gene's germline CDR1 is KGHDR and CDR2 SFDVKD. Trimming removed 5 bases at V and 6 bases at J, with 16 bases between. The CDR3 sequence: CATSGLRTGINEQFF. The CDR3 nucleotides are TGTGCCACCAGTGGTTTAAGGACTGGGATCAATGAGCAGTTCTTC.

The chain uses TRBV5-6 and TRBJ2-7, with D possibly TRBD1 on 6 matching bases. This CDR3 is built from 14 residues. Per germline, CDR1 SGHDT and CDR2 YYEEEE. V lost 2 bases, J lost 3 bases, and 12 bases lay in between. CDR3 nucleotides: TGTGCCAGCAGCTTCCCAGGGGAATACTACGAGCAGTACTTC. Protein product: CASSFPGEYYEQYF.

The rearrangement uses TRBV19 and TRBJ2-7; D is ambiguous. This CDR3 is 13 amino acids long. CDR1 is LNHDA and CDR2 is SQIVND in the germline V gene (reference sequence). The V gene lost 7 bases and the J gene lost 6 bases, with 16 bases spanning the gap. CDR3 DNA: TGTGCCAGTACTGGTAGCCCCCACGGCGAGCAGTACTTC. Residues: CASTGSPHGEQYF.

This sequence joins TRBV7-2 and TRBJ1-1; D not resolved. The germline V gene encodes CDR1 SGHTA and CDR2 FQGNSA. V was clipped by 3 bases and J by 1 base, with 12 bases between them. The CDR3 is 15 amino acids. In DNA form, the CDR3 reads TGTGCCAGCAGCTTGTATCATGCCCCGAACACTGAAGCTTTCTTT. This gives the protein CASSLYHAPNTEAFF. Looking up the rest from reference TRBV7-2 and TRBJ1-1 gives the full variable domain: GAGVSQSPSNKVTEKGKDVELRCDPISGHTALYWYRQSLGQGLEFLIYFQGNSAPDKSGLPSDRFSAERTGGSVSTLTIQRTQQEDSAVYLCASSLYHAPNTEAFFGQGTRLTVV.

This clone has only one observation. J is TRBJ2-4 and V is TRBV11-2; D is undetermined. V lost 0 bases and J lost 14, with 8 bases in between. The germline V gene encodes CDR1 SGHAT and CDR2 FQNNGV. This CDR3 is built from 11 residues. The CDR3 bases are TGTGCCAGCAGCTTAGATCAGTTGGAGTACTTC. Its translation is CASSLDQLEYF.

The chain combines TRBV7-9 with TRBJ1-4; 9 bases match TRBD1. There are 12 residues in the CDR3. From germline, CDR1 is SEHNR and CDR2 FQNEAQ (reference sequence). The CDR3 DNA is TGTGCTAGCTTGGACAGGGGTGAAAAACTGTTTTTT. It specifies CASLDRGEKLFF.

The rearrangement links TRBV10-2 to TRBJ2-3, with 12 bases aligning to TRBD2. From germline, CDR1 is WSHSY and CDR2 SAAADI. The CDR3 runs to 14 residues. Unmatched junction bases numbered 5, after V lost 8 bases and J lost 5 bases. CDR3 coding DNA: TGCGCCAGCGGACTAGCGGGAAGGGAAGATACGCAGTATTTT. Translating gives CASGLAGREDTQYF.

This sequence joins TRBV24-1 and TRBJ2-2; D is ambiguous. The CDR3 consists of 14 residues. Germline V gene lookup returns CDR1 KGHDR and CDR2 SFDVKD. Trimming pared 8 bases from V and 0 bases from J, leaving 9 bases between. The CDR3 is CATMAAPNTGELFF. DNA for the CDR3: TGTGCCACCATGGCTGCTCCGAACACCGGGGAGCTGTTTTTT.

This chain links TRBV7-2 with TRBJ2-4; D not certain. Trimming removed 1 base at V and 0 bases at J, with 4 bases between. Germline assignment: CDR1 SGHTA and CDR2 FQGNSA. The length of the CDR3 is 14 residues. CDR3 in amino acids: CASSLGRAKNIQYF. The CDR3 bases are TGTGCCAGCAGCTTAGGGAGAGCCAAAAACATTCAGTACTTC.

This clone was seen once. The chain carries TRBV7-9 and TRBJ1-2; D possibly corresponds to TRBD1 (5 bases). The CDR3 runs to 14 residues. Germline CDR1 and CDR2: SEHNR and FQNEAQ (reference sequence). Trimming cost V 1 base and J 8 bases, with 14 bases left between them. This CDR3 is CASSLGVSGRGYTF. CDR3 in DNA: TGTGCCAGCAGCTTAGGTGTTTCAGGGCGAGGCTACACCTTC.

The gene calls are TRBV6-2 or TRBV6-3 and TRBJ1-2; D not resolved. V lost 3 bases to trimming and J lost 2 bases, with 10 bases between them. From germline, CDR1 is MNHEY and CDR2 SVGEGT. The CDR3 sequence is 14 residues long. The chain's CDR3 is CASSYDRLNYGYTF. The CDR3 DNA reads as TGTGCCAGCAGTTATGATCGCCTGAACTATGGCTACACCTTC.

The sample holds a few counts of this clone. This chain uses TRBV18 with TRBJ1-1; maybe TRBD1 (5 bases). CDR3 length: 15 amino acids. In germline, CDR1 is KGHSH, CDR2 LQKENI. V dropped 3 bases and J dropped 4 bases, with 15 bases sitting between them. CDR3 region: CASSPRQGASTEAFF. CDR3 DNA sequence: TGTGCCAGCTCACCGAGGCAGGGAGCTAGCACTGAAGCTTTCTTT.

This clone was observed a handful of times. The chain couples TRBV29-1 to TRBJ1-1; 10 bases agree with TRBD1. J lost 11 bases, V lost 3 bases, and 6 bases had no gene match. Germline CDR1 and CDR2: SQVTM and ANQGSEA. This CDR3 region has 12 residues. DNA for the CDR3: TGCAGCGTTGACGGACAGGGGGAAACGGCTTTCTTT. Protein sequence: CSVDGQGETAFF.

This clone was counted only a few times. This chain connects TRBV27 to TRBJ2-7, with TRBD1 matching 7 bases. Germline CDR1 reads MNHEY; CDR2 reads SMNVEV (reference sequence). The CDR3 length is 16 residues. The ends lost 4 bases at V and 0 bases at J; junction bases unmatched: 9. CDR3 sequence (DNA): TGTGCCAGCAGTTCAGACAGGGTGGGGGCCTCCTACGAGCAGTACTTC. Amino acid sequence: CASSSDRVGASYEQYF.